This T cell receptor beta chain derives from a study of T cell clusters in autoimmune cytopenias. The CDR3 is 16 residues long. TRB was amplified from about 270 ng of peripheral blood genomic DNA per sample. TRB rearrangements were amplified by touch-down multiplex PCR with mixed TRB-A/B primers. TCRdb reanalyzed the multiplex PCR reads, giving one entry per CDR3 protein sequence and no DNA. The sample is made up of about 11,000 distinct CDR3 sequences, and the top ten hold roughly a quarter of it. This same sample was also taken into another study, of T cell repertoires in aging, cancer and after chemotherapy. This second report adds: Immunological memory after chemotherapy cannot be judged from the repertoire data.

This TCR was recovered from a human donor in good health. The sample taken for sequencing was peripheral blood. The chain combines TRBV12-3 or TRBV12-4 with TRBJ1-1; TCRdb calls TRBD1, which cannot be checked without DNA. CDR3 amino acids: CASRRYRTDSNTEAFF.